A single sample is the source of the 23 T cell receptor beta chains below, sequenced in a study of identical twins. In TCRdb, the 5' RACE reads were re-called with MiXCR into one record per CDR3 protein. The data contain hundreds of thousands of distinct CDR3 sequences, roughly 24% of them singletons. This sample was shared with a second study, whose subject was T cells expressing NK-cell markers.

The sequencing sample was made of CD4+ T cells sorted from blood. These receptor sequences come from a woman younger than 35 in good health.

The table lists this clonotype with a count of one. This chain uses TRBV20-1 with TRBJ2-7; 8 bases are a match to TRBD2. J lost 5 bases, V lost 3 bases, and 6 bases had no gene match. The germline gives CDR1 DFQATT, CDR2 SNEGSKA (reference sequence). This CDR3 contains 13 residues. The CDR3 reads CSARTGGPNEQYF. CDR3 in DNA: TGCAGTGCTAGGACGGGAGGGCCCAACGAGCAGTACTTC.

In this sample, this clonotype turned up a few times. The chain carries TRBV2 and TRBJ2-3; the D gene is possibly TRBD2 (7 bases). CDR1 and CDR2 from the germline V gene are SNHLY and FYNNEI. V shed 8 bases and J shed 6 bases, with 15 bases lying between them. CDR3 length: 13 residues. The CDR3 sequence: CASGGGAIDTQYF. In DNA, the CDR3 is TGTGCCAGCGGTGGGGGGGCCATTGATACGCAGTATTTT.

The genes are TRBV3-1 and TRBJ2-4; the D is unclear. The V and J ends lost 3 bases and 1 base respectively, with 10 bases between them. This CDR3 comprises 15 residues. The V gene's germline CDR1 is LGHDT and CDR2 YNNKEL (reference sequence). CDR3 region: CASSHSSPAKNIQYF. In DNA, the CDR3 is TGTGCCAGCAGCCATAGTTCACCGGCCAAAAACATTCAGTACTTC.

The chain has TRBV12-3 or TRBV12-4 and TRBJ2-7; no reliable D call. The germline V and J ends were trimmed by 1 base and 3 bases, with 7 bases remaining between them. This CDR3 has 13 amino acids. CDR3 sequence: CASSLGHRYEQYF. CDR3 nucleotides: TGTGCCAGCAGTTTAGGACACCGCTACGAGCAGTACTTC.

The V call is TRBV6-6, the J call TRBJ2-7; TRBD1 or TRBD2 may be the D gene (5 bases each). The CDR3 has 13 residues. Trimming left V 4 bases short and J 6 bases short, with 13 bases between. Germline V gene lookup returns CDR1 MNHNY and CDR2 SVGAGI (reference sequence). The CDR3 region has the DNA TGTGCCAGCAGTTTGGCAGAGAGGGGCGAGCAGTACTTC. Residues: CASSLAERGEQYF.

CDR3 amino acids: CASSLGIQNSPLHF. In DNA, the CDR3 is TGCGCCAGCAGCTTAGGGATTCAAAATTCACCCCTCCACTTT. This rearrangement joins TRBV5-1 to TRBJ1-6; D not certain. Germline loops: CDR1 SGHRS, CDR2 YFSETQ. The CDR3 extends over 14 amino acids. Trimming took off 2 bases at V and 7 bases at J, with 10 bases between the two ends.

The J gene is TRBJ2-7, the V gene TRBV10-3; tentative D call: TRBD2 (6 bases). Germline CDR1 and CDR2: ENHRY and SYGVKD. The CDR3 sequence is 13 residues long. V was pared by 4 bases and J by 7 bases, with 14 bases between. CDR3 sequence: CAISGTGAGEQYF. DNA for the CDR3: TGTGCCATCAGTGGGACCGGGGCGGGGGAGCAGTACTTC.

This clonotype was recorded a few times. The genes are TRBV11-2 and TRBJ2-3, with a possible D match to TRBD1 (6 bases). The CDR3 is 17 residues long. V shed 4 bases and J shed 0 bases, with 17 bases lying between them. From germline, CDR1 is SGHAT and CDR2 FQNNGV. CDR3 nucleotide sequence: TGTGCCAGCAGCTCAATAAGGGGGTCCACTAGCACAGATACGCAGTATTTT. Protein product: CASSSIRGSTSTDTQYF.

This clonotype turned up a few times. The CDR3 loop is CASSLAATSSSNEQFF. In DNA, the CDR3 is TGCGCCAGCAGCTTGGCCGCTACTAGTAGTAGCAATGAGCAGTTCTTC. The chain links TRBV5-1 to TRBJ2-1, with D perhaps matching TRBD2 (5 bases). CDR3 size: 16 residues. Germline V CDR1 and CDR2: SGHRS, YFSETQ. V lost 0 bases to trimming and J lost 6 bases, with 16 bases between them.

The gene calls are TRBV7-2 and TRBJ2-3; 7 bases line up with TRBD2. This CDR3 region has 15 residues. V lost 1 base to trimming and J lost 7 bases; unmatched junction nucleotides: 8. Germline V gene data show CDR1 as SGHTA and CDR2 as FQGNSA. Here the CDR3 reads CASSLGSAGKNTQYF. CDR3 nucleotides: TGTGCCAGCAGCTTAGGATCAGCGGGAAAAAATACGCAGTATTTT.

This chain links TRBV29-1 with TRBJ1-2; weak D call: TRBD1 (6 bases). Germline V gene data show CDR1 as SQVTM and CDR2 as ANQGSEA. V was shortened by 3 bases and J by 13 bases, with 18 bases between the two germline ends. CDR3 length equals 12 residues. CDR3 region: CSVDRRQVRSTF. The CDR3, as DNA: TGCAGCGTTGACCGACGACAGGTGAGAAGCACCTTC.

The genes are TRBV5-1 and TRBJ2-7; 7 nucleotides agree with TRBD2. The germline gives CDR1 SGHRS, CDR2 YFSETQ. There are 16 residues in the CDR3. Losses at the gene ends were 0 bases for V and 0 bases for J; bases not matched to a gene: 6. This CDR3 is CASSLDASGSSYEQYF. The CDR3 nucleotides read TGCGCCAGCAGCTTGGATGCTAGCGGAAGCTCCTACGAGCAGTACTTC. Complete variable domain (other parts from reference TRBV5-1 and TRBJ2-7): KAGVTQTPRYLIKTRGQQVTLSCSPISGHRSVSWYQQTPGQGLQFLFEYFSETQRNKGNFPGRFSGRQFSNSRSEMNVSTLELGDSALYLCASSLDASGSSYEQYFGPGTRLTVT.

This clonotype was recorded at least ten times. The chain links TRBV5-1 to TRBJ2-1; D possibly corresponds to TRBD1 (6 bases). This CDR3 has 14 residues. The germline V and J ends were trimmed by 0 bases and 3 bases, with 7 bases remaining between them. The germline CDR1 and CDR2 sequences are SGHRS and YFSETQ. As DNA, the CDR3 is TGCGCCAGCAGCTTGGAGGGGGTCTACAATGAGCAGTTCTTC. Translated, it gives CASSLEGVYNEQFF.

CDR3 amino acids: CASSVRQGITDTQYF. CDR3 sequence (DNA): TGTGCCAGCAGCGTAAGACAGGGGATCACAGATACGCAGTATTTT. V and J are TRBV9 and TRBJ2-3, with 8 bases identical to TRBD1. This CDR3 comprises 15 residues. Germline trimming cut 1 base from V and 2 bases from J; bases unmatched to any gene: 3. Germline assignment: CDR1 SGDLS and CDR2 YYNGEE.

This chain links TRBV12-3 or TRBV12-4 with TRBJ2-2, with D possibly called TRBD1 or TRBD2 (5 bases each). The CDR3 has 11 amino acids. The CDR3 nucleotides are TGTGCTGGGGGAAACACCGGGGAGCTGTTTTTT. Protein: CAGGNTGELFF.

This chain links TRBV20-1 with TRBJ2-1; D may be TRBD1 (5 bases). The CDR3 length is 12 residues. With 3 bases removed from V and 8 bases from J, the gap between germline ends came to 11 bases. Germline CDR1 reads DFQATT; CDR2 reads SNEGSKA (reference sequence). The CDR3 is CSAREQGHEQFF. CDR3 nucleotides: TGCAGTGCTAGGGAGCAGGGCCATGAGCAGTTCTTC.

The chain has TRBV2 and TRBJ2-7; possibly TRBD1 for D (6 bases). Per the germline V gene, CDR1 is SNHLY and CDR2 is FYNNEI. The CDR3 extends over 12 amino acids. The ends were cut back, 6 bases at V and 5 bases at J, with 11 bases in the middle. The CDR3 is CASRPQGNEQYF. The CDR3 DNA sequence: TGTGCCAGCAGACCACAGGGCAACGAGCAGTACTTC.

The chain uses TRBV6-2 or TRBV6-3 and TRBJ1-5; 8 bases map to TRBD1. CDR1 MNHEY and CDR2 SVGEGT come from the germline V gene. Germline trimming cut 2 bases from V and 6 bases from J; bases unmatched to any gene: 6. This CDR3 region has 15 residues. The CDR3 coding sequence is TGTGCCAGCAGTTACCTAGGACAGGGCGGTCAGCCCCAGCATTTT. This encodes CASSYLGQGGQPQHF.

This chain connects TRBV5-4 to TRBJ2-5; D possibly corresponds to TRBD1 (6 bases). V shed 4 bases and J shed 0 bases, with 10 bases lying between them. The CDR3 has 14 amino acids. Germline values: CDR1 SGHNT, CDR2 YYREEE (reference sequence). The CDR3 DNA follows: TGTGCCAGCAGCCACTGGACAGACCAAGAGACCCAGTACTTC. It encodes CASSHWTDQETQYF.

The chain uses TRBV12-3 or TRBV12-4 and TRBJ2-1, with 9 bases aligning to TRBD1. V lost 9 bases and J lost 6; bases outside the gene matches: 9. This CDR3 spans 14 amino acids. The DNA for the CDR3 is TGTGCCAGTCTCAGGGACAGGGAAGGCAATGAGCAGTTCTTC. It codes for CASLRDREGNEQFF.

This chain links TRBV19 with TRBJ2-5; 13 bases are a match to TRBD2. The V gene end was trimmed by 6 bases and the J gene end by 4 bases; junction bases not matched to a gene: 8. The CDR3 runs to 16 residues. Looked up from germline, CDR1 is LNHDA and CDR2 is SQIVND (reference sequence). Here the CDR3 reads CASRETSGRGAETQYF. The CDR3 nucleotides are TGTGCCAGTAGGGAAACTAGCGGGAGGGGCGCAGAGACCCAGTACTTC. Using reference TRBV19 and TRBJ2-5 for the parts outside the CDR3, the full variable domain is DGGITQSPKYLFRKEGQNVTLSCEQNLNHDAMYWYRQDPGQGLRLIYYSQIVNDFQKGDIAEGYSVSREKKESFPLTVTSAQKNPTAFYLCASRETSGRGAETQYFGPGTRLLVL.

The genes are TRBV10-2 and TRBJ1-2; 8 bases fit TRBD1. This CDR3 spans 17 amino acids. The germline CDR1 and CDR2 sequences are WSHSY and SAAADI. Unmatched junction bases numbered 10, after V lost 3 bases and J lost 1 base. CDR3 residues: CASSDRAGTGDNYGYTF. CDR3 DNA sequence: TGCGCCAGCAGTGATCGGGCCGGGACAGGAGATAACTATGGCTACACCTTC.

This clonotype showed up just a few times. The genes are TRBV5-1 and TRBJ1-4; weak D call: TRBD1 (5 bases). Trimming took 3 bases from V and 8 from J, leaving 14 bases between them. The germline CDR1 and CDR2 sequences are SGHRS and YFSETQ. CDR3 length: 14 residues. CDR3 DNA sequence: TGCGCCAGCAGCTCGGGGGGAGGAAAAGAAAAACTGTTTTTT. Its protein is CASSSGGGKEKLFF.